These 14 T cell receptor beta chains were all obtained from the same sample, sequenced in a study of T-cell memory formation after mild COVID-19. Using its own MiXCR run on the 5' RACE reads, TCRdb lists one record per CDR3 protein. The sample includes roughly 580,000 distinct CDR3 sequences, roughly 18% of them seen just once. Sequenced material: PBMCs or a T cell subset sorted from them (not recorded which). These receptors all stem from an adult woman who had mild COVID-19 (a few samples of this study predate the infection). Cell type and time point are not known.

This clonotype was seen only a few times. The V call is TRBV29-1, the J call TRBJ2-1, with a tentative D call TRBD1 (5 bases). The CDR3 totals 11 residues. Trimming pared 4 bases from V and 8 bases from J, leaving 9 bases between. CDR1 is SQVTM, CDR2 ANQGSEA, per germline. The CDR3 is CSVGEQDEQFF. The CDR3 nucleotides are TGCAGCGTTGGTGAACAGGATGAGCAGTTCTTC.

This clonotype was recorded many times. The chain has TRBV5-1 and TRBJ1-1; D not resolved. The germline CDR1 and CDR2 sequences are SGHRS and YFSETQ. CDR3 length: 12 residues. Trimming pared 4 bases from V and 5 bases from J, leaving 9 bases between. The CDR3 is CASSPGVTEAFF. CDR3 nucleotide sequence: TGCGCCAGCAGCCCCGGGGTTACTGAAGCTTTCTTT.

The rearrangement joins TRBV9 to TRBJ2-3, with 9 bases fitting TRBD2. Trimming at V came to 3 bases and at J to 4 bases, leaving 18 bases not matched to a gene. In germline, CDR1 is SGDLS, CDR2 YYNGEE. The CDR3 runs 19 residues. The CDR3 region has the DNA TGTGCCAGCAGCGCTAGGGGGGCTAGCGGGGAGAGAAGGGCAGATACGCAGTATTTT. Its protein product is CASSARGASGERRADTQYF.

V usage is TRBV9 and J usage is TRBJ2-1; 7 bases fit TRBD2. V trimming: 0 bases; J trimming: 2 bases; junction bases outside the gene matches: 17. The germline CDR1 and CDR2 sequences are SGDLS and YYNGEE. This CDR3 has 20 residues. The CDR3 here is CASSVAPIGGSRGTYNEQFF. In nucleotides, the CDR3 is TGTGCCAGCAGCGTAGCCCCCATTGGAGGATCGCGGGGGACCTACAATGAGCAGTTCTTC.

This clonotype has a count of ten or more. The chain is built from TRBV5-1 and TRBJ2-2; TRBD1 agrees at 7 bases. J gave up 0 bases and V 10 bases, and 9 bases lay outside the gene matches. The CDR3 is 15 amino acids. CDR1 SGHRS and CDR2 YFSETQ come from the germline V gene. CDR3 sequence: CACRKTGTNTGELFF. The CDR3 bases are TGCGCCTGCCGAAAGACAGGGACGAACACCGGGGAGCTGTTTTTT.

This rearrangement joins TRBV27 to TRBJ2-1, with 11 bases aligning to TRBD2. The CDR3 has 18 amino acids. The germline V gene encodes CDR1 MNHEY and CDR2 SMNVEV (reference sequence). J gave up 2 bases and V 5 bases, and 11 bases lay outside the gene matches. The CDR3 spells CASSPYYLAGGTYNEQFF. DNA of the CDR3: TGTGCCAGCAGTCCGTATTATTTAGCGGGAGGGACCTACAATGAGCAGTTCTTC.

A single count supports this clonotype. CDR3 residues: CASSSRETTSGGGEQYF. In nucleotides, the CDR3 is TGCGCCAGCAGCTCTCGTGAAACTACTAGCGGGGGTGGAGAGCAGTACTTC. This rearrangement joins TRBV4-1 to TRBJ2-7, with 11 bases lining up with TRBD2. The V gene's germline CDR1 is MGHRA and CDR2 YSYEKL. The CDR3 runs 17 residues. Losses at the gene ends were 5 bases for V and 7 bases for J; bases not matched to a gene: 16.

The V call is TRBV15, the J call TRBJ1-2, with D hard to call. The ends were cut back, 0 bases at V and 0 bases at J, with 5 bases in the middle. The CDR3 covers 14 residues. In germline, CDR1 is LNHNV, CDR2 YYDKDF (reference sequence). CDR3 loop: CATSRDGTNYGYTF. The DNA of the CDR3 is TGTGCCACCAGCAGAGATGGGACTAACTATGGCTACACCTTC.

The chain carries TRBV12-3 or TRBV12-4 and TRBJ2-1; D may match TRBD1 or TRBD2 (5 bases each). The CDR3 loop spans 14 amino acids. Trimming shortened V by 6 bases and J by 7 bases, and 16 bases separated the two germline ends. The CDR3, as DNA: TGTGCCAGCAGCCTGACGGGGCGGAGGAATGAGCAGTTCTTC. Translation: CASSLTGRRNEQFF.

The rearrangement joins TRBV6-2 or TRBV6-3 to TRBJ2-7; 7 bases align to TRBD1. The trim removed 1 base at V and 3 bases at J, leaving 0 bases unmatched. The CDR3 spans 13 residues. Germline V gene sequence: CDR1 MNHEY, CDR2 SVGEGT. The CDR3 here is CASSYWDSYEQYF. CDR3 nucleotides: TGTGCCAGCAGTTACTGGGACAGCTACGAGCAGTACTTC.

This clonotype occurred many times. Here the CDR3 DNA reads TGTGCCAGCAGGCCCGCCGCGGGAGAACTACAGTACTTC. Its protein is CASRPAAGELQYF. The rearrangement joins TRBV7-9 to TRBJ2-7; 7 bases align to TRBD2. Trimming took 6 bases from V and 10 from J; bases not matched to a gene: 12. This CDR3 has 13 residues. CDR1 is SEHNR and CDR2 is FQNEAQ in the germline V gene (reference sequence).

A few counts support this clonotype. The gene calls are TRBV18 and TRBJ1-1; D unresolved. Germline V CDR1 and CDR2: KGHSH, LQKENI. The CDR3 is made up of 12 amino acids. Trimming shortened V by 0 bases and J by 7 bases, and 6 bases separated the two germline ends. The CDR3 nucleotides are TGTGCCAGCTCACCACCCGGAGTTGAAGCTTTCTTT. Residues: CASSPPGVEAFF.

This chain connects TRBV5-4 to TRBJ1-1, with D perhaps matching TRBD1 (5 bases). V lost 2 bases, J lost 0 bases, and 11 bases lay in between. This CDR3 is built from 15 residues. Germline CDR1 and CDR2: SGHNT and YYREEE (reference sequence). The CDR3 loop reads CASSFPDRMNTEAFF. CDR3 DNA sequence: TGTGCCAGCAGCTTCCCCGACAGAATGAACACTGAAGCTTTCTTT.

The chain joins TRBV29-1 to TRBJ2-7; perhaps TRBD2 as D (5 bases). The CDR3 is made up of 13 amino acids. Germline V gene lookup returns CDR1 SQVTM and CDR2 ANQGSEA. The V end lost 0 bases, the J end lost 4 bases, and 10 bases lay between the germline ends. The chain's CDR3 is CSVEEDSWYEQYF. The CDR3 region has the DNA TGCAGCGTTGAAGAGGACTCGTGGTACGAGCAGTACTTC.